These T cell receptor beta chains were read from a single sample in a study of T cells in Graves' hyperthyroidism and ophthalmopathy. TCRdb called the multiplex PCR reads again in MiXCR, with one record for every CDR3 protein. The sample lists 450,000 to 700,000 distinct CDR3 sequences, around 45% occurring once. The source material was peripheral blood or thyroid tissue (not recorded which). Every receptor here comes from an adult woman with Graves' disease, either hyperthyroidism or ophthalmopathy (not recorded which). Both conserved end residues are part of each CDR3. A D gene is named only where the DNA matches it firmly. Only some rows state a clone size, as once, few, many or a class for expanded clones.

>many|NA|TRBJ1-3|TRBV2
TGTGCCAGCAGTGAGGATAGGGGCGGGCGGACACGGTCTGGAAACACCATATATTTT
CASSEDRGGRTRSGNTIYF
>NA|NA|TRBJ2-7|TRBV10-3
TGTGCCACCACCCCGGGTGCATCGGTCCCCTCCGAGCAGTACTTC
CATTPGASVPSEQYF
>NA|TRBD1|TRBJ1-1|TRBV12-3/TRBV12-4
TGTGCCAGCAGCCGGACAGGGGTGCCCGGAGCTTTCTTT
CASSRTGVPGAFF
>many|NA|TRBJ1-1|TRBV20-1
TGCAGTGCTAGAGATATCAGGGGCTTGAACACTGAAGCTTTCTTT
CSARDIRGLNTEAFF
>many|NA|TRBJ2-7|TRBV18
TGTGCCAGCTCACCCGTTGGTGACGAGCAGTACTTC
CASSPVGDEQYF
>NA|NA|TRBJ1-3|TRBV6-5
TGTGCCAGCGGGACCTGGGACGGAAAAGGGGGAAACACCATATATTTT
CASGTWDGKGGNTIYF
>many|NA|TRBJ2-7|TRBV7-9
TGTGCCAGCTTGGGGGGAGACTCCTACGAGCAGTACTTC
CASLGGDSYEQYF
>NA|NA|TRBJ1-1|TRBV2
TGTGCCAGCCTCGACCGGGGTTGGGAGACTGAAGCTTTCTTT
CASLDRGWETEAFF
>NA|NA|TRBJ1-4|TRBV29-1
TGCAGCGTTGGTTTCGCTAAGGGTTCTGTGGAAAAACTGTTTTTT
CSVGFAKGSVEKLFF
>many|TRBD1|TRBJ2-7|TRBV10-3
TGTGCCACCCAGGGGACAGGGAAAACCTACGAGCAGTACTTC
CATQGTGKTYEQYF
>NA|NA|TRBJ2-5|TRBV28
TGTGCCACCGCGGAGCCTCCGGACCCACAAGAGACCCAGTACTTC
CATAEPPDPQETQYF
>many|NA|TRBJ1-2|TRBV15
TGTGCCACCAGCAGAGATAGGGGAGTCTCTAACTATGGCTACACCTTC
CATSRDRGVSNYGYTF
>NA|TRBD1|TRBJ2-7|TRBV5-1
TGCGCCAGCAGCTCCGGACAGGTGAAACCCTACGAGCAGTACTTC
CASSSGQVKPYEQYF
>many|NA|TRBJ2-5|TRBV11-2
TGTGCCAGCAGCCCGGGGGTTCGGGAGACCCAGTACTTC
CASSPGVRETQYF
>NA|NA|TRBJ2-6|TRBV29-1
TGCAGCGTTGCGGAAAGCGCCAACGTCCTGACTTTC
CSVAESANVLTF
>many|NA|TRBJ2-7|TRBV11-2
TGTGCCAGCAGCTTAGATAGGCGCGGGCAGTACTTC
CASSLDRRGQYF
>NA|TRBD1|TRBJ1-2|TRBV7-6
TGTGCCAGCAGCTTGCTGGGGGGGACAGGGAATGGCTACACCTTC
CASSLLGGTGNGYTF
>NA|NA|TRBJ1-4|TRBV15
TGTGCCACCAGCGCGCCCGGGACCGACGAAAAACTGTTTTTT
CATSAPGTDEKLFF
>once|NA|TRBJ1-4|TRBV20-1
TGCAGTGCTAGAGATCCGGCAGGGAGGTATGAAAAACTGTTTTTT
CSARDPAGRYEKLFF
>NA|NA|TRBJ2-5|TRBV10-3
TGTGCCATCAAGCAGGACACCCAAGAGACCCAGTACTTC
CAIKQDTQETQYF
>once|NA|TRBJ2-7|TRBV29-1
TGCAGCGTTGAGGGGGGCGGTAACTTC
CSVEGGGNF
>NA|NA|TRBJ1-6|TRBV19
TGTGCCAGTACCGCCCGCATGGATTCACCCCTCCACTTT
CASTARMDSPLHF
>many|NA|TRBJ2-5|TRBV7-2
TGTGCCAGCAGCTTCTATAGCGGACCCCAAGAGACCCAGTACTTC
CASSFYSGPQETQYF
>NA|TRBD1|TRBJ1-6|TRBV11-2
TGTGCCAGCAGCTTAGGGAGACAGGGCCGTGCTTCACCCCTCCACTTT
CASSLGRQGRASPLHF
>NA|TRBD1|TRBJ1-4|TRBV11-2
TGTGCCAGCAGCTTATCGACAGGGGAAAAACTGTTTTTT
CASSLSTGEKLFF
>once|NA|TRBJ1-5|TRBV7-2
TGTGCCAGCAGTCTCCGGGAGAGCAATCAGCCCCAGCATTTT
CASSLRESNQPQHF